This entry lists 20 T cell receptor beta chains sequenced from one sample in a study. TCRdb reprocessed the RT-PCR reads with MiXCR, giving one entry per CDR3 protein. This sample carries about 700,000 distinct CDR3 sequences, approximately 14% of them seen once, and the ten largest clones take around 3.3%. The sample comprised memory CD4+ T cells from blood. These receptors were collected from a female donor in good health, serving as a healthy control.

This clonotype was detected many times. The CDR3 here is CAIKEQGNQPQHF. CDR3 in DNA: TGTGCCATAAAAGAACAGGGGAATCAGCCCCAGCATTTT. The V gene is TRBV10-3, the J gene TRBJ1-5; 7 bases map to TRBD1. Germline V CDR1 and CDR2: ENHRY, SYGVKD. The CDR3 totals 13 residues. The V and J ends lost 9 bases and 4 bases, in that order; junction bases with no gene match: 6.

This clonotype was found many times. The rearrangement joins TRBV4-3 to TRBJ2-3; D possibly corresponds to TRBD2 (6 bases). The CDR3 consists of 14 residues. Germline V CDR1 and CDR2: LGHNA, YSLEER. V was pared by 5 bases and J by 5 bases, with 14 bases between. The CDR3 region is CASSEGLPEDTQYF. The CDR3 DNA reads TGCGCCAGCAGCGAGGGACTCCCCGAAGATACGCAGTATTTT.

In its sample, this clonotype was seen a few times. The chain carries TRBV18 and TRBJ1-1; no definite D call. Trimming took off 3 bases at V and 0 bases at J, with 11 bases between the two ends. Germline loops: CDR1 KGHSH, CDR2 LQKENI. The CDR3 consists of 15 residues. The DNA of the CDR3 is TGTGCCAGCTCACCGTTGACACGAATGAACACTGAAGCTTTCTTT. This translates into CASSPLTRMNTEAFF.

V is TRBV4-1 and J is TRBJ2-5; D call uncertain. Germline lookup yields CDR1 MGHRA and CDR2 YSYEKL. CDR3 length equals 16 residues. V was pared by 0 bases and J by 5 bases, with 16 bases between. DNA for the CDR3: TGCGCCAGCAGCCAAGAAGCCCTAGAGAAGAGGGAGACCCAGTACTTC. It codes for CASSQEALEKRETQYF.

The table lists this clonotype with a few counts. The chain carries TRBV3-1 and TRBJ2-7; no firm D call. CDR3 length: 14 residues. Trimming removed 4 bases from V and 3 bases from J, with 13 bases in between. Germline values: CDR1 LGHDT, CDR2 YNNKEL (reference sequence). CDR3 protein: CASSRTGSDYEQYF. CDR3 in DNA: TGTGCCAGCAGCCGCACGGGCTCAGACTACGAGCAGTACTTC.

The rearrangement joins TRBV24-1 to TRBJ2-5; TRBD2 might be the D (5 bases). The CDR3 length is 12 residues. V lost 6 bases to trimming and J lost 7 bases, with 11 bases between them. Per germline, CDR1 KGHDR and CDR2 SFDVKD. CDR3 protein: CATSRLAGTQYF. The DNA of the CDR3 is TGTGCCACCAGTCGCCTAGCAGGGACCCAGTACTTC.

This clonotype occurred many times. The chain carries TRBV20-1 and TRBJ2-5; D might be TRBD1 (6 bases). This CDR3 spans 14 amino acids. V dropped 4 bases and J dropped 2 bases, with 14 bases sitting between them. Per germline, CDR1 DFQATT and CDR2 SNEGSKA (reference sequence). As DNA, the CDR3 is TGCAGTGCTATTCTGGACAGCCAACAAGAGACCCAGTACTTC. Amino acids: CSAILDSQQETQYF.

V is TRBV5-1 and J is TRBJ2-6; weak D call: TRBD2 (5 bases). Trimming pared 4 bases from V and 2 bases from J, leaving 16 bases between. Germline CDR1 and CDR2: SGHRS and YFSETQ. CDR3 length equals 17 residues. CDR3 region: CASSPQSSGAGANVLTF. CDR3 sequence (DNA): TGCGCCAGCAGCCCTCAATCATCCGGGGCTGGGGCCAACGTCCTGACTTTC. The full variable domain, rest sourced from reference TRBV5-1 and TRBJ2-6, is KAGVTQTPRYLIKTRGQQVTLSCSPISGHRSVSWYQQTPGQGLQFLFEYFSETQRNKGNFPGRFSGRQFSNSRSEMNVSTLELGDSALYLCASSPQSSGAGANVLTFGAGSRLTVL.

The rearrangement joins TRBV29-1 to TRBJ1-4, with unresolved D. The CDR3 is made up of 11 amino acids. Trimming took 0 bases from V and 8 from J, leaving 4 bases between them. The germline V gene encodes CDR1 SQVTM and CDR2 ANQGSEA. The CDR3 here is CSVEDYEKLFF. CDR3 bases: TGCAGCGTTGAAGACTACGAAAAACTGTTTTTT.

This clonotype came up a few times. This chain uses TRBV19 with TRBJ2-7; D unclear. V was clipped by 10 bases and J by 2 bases, with 18 bases between them. Looked up from germline, CDR1 is LNHDA and CDR2 is SQIVND (reference sequence). This CDR3 is built from 14 residues. The DNA of the CDR3 is TGTGCCACGACAAGCTCCTTTCCTCCCTACGAGCAGTACTTC. It is translated as CATTSSFPPYEQYF. The full variable domain, its missing parts supplied by reference TRBV19 and TRBJ2-7, is DGGITQSPKYLFRKEGQNVTLSCEQNLNHDAMYWYRQDPGQGLRLIYYSQIVNDFQKGDIAEGYSVSREKKESFPLTVTSAQKNPTAFYLCATTSSFPPYEQYFGPGTRLTVT.

The CDR3 spells CASSLRSGTGASYEQYF. CDR3 DNA sequence: TGTGCCAGCAGCTTAAGGTCCGGGACAGGGGCGTCCTACGAGCAGTACTTC. The chain carries TRBV7-2 and TRBJ2-7; 10 nucleotides align to TRBD1. The CDR3 is 17 amino acids. Per the germline V gene, CDR1 is SGHTA and CDR2 is FQGNSA. V shed 2 bases and J 1 base; nucleotides not matched to a gene: 8.

This clonotype was detected many times. The chain recombines TRBV7-2 with TRBJ2-3; 7 positions agree with TRBD1. The CDR3 loop spans 17 amino acids. Per germline, CDR1 SGHTA and CDR2 FQGNSA. Trimming at V came to 2 bases and at J to 0 bases, leaving 8 bases not matched to a gene. The CDR3 DNA follows: TGTGCCAGCAGCTTAACTGGTACAGGGGCTAGCACAGATACGCAGTATTTT. This codes for CASSLTGTGASTDTQYF.

This clonotype was counted only a few times. The chain joins TRBV28 to TRBJ1-6; D remains ambiguous. V gave up 3 bases and J gave up 11 bases, with 20 bases separating them. Per the germline V gene, CDR1 is MDHEN and CDR2 is SYDVKM. This CDR3 has 16 residues. CDR3 coding DNA: TGTGCCAGCAGTTTTATCCCTGGGAGCTCGGGGACACCCCTCCACTTT. This sequence encodes CASSFIPGSSGTPLHF.

This clonotype has more than one count but fewer than ten. Because the CDR3 is missing its conserved closing phenylalanine or tryptophan, this is likely a read error. The chain employs TRBV5-1 and TRBJ2-5; 7 bases line up with TRBD2. The CDR3 sequence is 13 residues long. V was clipped by 4 bases and J by 5 bases; unmatched bases: 5. Germline CDR1 reads SGHRS; CDR2 reads YFSETQ. The CDR3 sequence: CASSPTLAETQYL. CDR3 nucleotide sequence: TGCGCCAGCAGCCCGACACTAGCGGAGACCCAGTACCTC.

This clonotype came up many times. V and J are TRBV4-1 and TRBJ1-2, with unresolved D. Germline V gives CDR1 MGHRA, CDR2 YSYEKL. V dropped 0 bases and J dropped 4 bases, with 9 bases sitting between them. The CDR3 consists of 14 residues. The CDR3 nucleotides read TGCGCCAGCAGCCAAGAAGAGATTGGCTATGGCTACACCTTC. Amino acids: CASSQEEIGYGYTF.

A note on this clonotype: A junction boundary mismatches the germline segment, possibly from a read error. The chain couples TRBV7-3 to TRBJ2-5; TRBD1 or TRBD2 may be the D gene (5 bases each). This CDR3 has 15 residues. Germline CDR1 is SGHTA and CDR2 is FQGTGA. Here the CDR3 DNA reads TGTGCCAGCAGCTTAACAGGGGCCCAAAGCGGCAAAGAGTTCTTC. Its translation is CASSLTGAQSGKEFF.

This clonotype was counted many times. The genes are TRBV6-5 and TRBJ2-7, with D possibly being TRBD1 or TRBD2 (6 bases each). The length of the CDR3 is 14 residues. CDR1 and CDR2 from the germline V gene are MNHEY and SVGAGI. V lost 5 bases to trimming and J lost 4 bases, with 15 bases between them. For the CDR3, the DNA is TGTGCCAGCAGTGCTTACGGGGGCCCGTACGAGCAGTACTTC. As protein: CASSAYGGPYEQYF.

This clonotype was recorded many times. The rearrangement joins TRBV5-1 to TRBJ2-7, with a tentative D call TRBD1 (6 bases). The CDR3 covers 14 residues. CDR1 and CDR2 from the germline V gene are SGHRS and YFSETQ. V was clipped by 0 bases and J by 4 bases, with 11 bases between them. The CDR3 DNA is TGCGCCAGCAGCTTGGCAGGGGCGAAATACGAGCAGTACTTC. Protein: CASSLAGAKYEQYF.

A few counts support this clonotype. The rearrangement uses TRBV14 and TRBJ1-1, with TRBD1 identical over 12 bases. CDR3 size: 16 residues. V shed 3 bases, J shed 1 base, and the junction held 3 bases outside the gene matches. Germline V gene data show CDR1 as SGHDN and CDR2 as FVKESK. CDR3 sequence (DNA): TGTGCCAGCAGCCACGGGACAGGGGGCTGGAACACTGAAGCTTTCTTT. The encoded protein is CASSHGTGGWNTEAFF.

The chain couples TRBV28 to TRBJ2-1; D is possibly TRBD2 (6 bases). The germline CDR1 and CDR2 sequences are MDHEN and SYDVKM. V was trimmed by 5 bases and J by 0 bases, leaving 14 bases between them. The CDR3 extends over 16 amino acids. This CDR3 is CASSPRSGSSYNEQFF. DNA of the CDR3: TGTGCCAGCAGTCCCAGATCCGGGAGCTCCTACAATGAGCAGTTCTTC.